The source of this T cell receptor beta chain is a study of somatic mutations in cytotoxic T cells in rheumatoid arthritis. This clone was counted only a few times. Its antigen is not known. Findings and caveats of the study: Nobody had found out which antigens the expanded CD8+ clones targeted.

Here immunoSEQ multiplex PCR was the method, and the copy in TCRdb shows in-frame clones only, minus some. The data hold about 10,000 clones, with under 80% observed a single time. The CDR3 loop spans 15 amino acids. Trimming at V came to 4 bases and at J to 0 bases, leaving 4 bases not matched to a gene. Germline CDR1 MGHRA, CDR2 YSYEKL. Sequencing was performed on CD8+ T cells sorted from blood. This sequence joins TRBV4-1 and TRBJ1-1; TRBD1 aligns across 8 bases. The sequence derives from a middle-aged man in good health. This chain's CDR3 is CASSLRQGLNTEAFF. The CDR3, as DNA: TGCGCCAGCAGCCTTCGACAGGGGTTGAACACTGAAGCTTTCTTT.